The T cell receptor (beta chain) under discussion was sequenced for a study of control samples from healthy donors and cancer patients. Here immunoSEQ multiplex PCR was the method, and the copy in TCRdb shows in-frame clones only, minus some. The table records about 230,000 clones, about 80% of them present only once. Germline CDR1 is MNHEY and CDR2 is SMNVEV (reference sequence). The CDR3 runs to 14 residues. The junction had 9 bases not matched to a gene; V was cut back by 5 bases and J by 6 bases. The sequenced sample was PBMCs. This TCR was sampled from a woman aged 55-69 years with lung cancer. This sequence joins TRBV27 and TRBJ2-7; 8 nucleotides line up with TRBD2. In DNA, the CDR3 is TGTGCCAGCAGTGCCTCCGGGACTAGGAGCGAGCAGTACTTC. This codes for CASSASGTRSEQYF.